What follows describes a single T cell receptor beta chain. This sample was included in a study of T cell changes during pregnancy in multiple sclerosis. V lost 5 bases, J lost 5 bases, and 6 bases lay in between. The CDR3 runs 11 residues. Germline CDR1 MNHNS, CDR2 SASEGT. The table came from immunoSEQ multiplex PCR; TCRdb's copy has only in-frame clones and leaves some out. Among 100,000 or so clones listed, about 91% were seen once. This chain joins TRBV6-1 and TRBJ2-5; D is ambiguous. The sample in question was peripheral blood, obtained in the second trimester of pregnancy. The sequence derives from a female donor with multiple sclerosis, enrolled in a pregnancy study. The CDR3 coding sequence is TGTGCCAGCAGTAACATGGAGACCCAGTACTTC. Its translation is CASSNMETQYF.